This T cell receptor (beta chain) appears in the sequencing data of a study of blood T cell repertoires in COVID-19. Turning to the study itself: Italy, Spain and the United States were the sources of the convalescent and acute COVID-19 samples. T cells, B-cell-depleted T cells, or PBMCs provided the cDNA or gDNA that served as material.

Original data processing: Quantification of nucleated cells was approximated via reference gene primer amplification. TCRdb's copy holds only in-frame clones and misses some; the assay was immunoSEQ multiplex PCR. Clonal size and the V and J genes are those of that table, whereas D and trimming came from the DNA. The sample lists more than 95,000 clones, under 80% seen once, with about 2.3% in the top ten. The CDR3 has 20 amino acids. The germline V gene has CDR1 GTSNPN and CDR2 SVGIG (reference sequence). V gave up 1 base and J gave up 7 bases; unmatched junction bases: 24. The sequenced sample was peripheral blood. V and J are TRBV30 and TRBJ2-1; 8 bases fit TRBD2. This clonotype originated in a man aged 50 or older with acute or convalescent COVID-19. The CDR3 is CAWSAKSGTSGWGHVNEQFF. The CDR3 DNA sequence: TGTGCCTGGAGTGCCAAGTCCGGGACTAGTGGCTGGGGACACGTAAATGAGCAGTTCTTC.